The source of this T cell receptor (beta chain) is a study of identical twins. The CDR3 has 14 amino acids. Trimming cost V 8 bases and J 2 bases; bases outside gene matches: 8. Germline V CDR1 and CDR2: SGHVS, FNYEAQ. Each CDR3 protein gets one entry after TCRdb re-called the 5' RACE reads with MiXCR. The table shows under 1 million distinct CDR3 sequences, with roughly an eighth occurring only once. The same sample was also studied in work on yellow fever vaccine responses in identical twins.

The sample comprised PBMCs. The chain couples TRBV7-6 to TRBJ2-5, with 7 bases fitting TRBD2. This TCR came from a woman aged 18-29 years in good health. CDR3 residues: CASEGRASQETQYF. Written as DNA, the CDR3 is TGTGCCAGCGAGGGGAGGGCTTCTCAAGAGACCCAGTACTTC.